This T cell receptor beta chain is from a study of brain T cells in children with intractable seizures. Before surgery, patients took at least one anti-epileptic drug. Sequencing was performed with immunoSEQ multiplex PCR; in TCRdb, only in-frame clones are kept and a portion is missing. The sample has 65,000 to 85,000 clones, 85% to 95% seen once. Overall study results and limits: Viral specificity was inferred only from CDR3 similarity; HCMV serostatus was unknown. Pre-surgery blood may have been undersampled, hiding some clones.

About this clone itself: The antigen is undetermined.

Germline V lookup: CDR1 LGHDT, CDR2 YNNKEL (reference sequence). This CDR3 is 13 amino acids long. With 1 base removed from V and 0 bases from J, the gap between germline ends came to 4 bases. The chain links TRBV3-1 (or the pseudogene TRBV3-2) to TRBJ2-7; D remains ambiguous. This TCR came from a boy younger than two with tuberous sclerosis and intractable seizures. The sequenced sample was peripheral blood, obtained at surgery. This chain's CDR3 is CASSQGHSYEQYF. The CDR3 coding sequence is TGTGCCAGCAGCCAAGGACACTCCTACGAGCAGTACTTC.